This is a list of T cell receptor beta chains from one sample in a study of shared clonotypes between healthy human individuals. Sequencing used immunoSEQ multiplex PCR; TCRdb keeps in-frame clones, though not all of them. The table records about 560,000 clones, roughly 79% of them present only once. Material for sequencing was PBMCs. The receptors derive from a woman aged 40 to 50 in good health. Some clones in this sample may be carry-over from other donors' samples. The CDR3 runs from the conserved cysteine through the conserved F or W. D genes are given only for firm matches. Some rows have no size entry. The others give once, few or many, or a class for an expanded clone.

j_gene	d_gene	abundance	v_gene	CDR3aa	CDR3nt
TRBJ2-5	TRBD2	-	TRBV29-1	CSVLGLAGGETQYF	TGCAGCGTTCTGGGACTAGCGGGAGGTGAGACCCAGTACTTC
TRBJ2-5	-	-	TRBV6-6	CASSFAGQETQYF	TGTGCCAGCAGTTTCGCGGGTCAAGAGACCCAGTACTTC
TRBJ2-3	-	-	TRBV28	CASRPRADTQYF	TGTGCCAGCAGGCCGCGAGCAGATACGCAGTATTTT
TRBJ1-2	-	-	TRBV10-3	CAISEEDGASGGYTF	TGTGCCATCAGTGAAGAGGACGGGGCCTCAGGGGGCTACACCTTC
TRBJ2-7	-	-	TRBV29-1	CSVEVGSAYEQYF	TGCAGCGTTGAAGTGGGATCGGCCTACGAGCAGTACTTC
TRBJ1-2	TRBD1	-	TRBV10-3	CAIRRGQGIEGYTF	TGTGCCATCAGACGGGGACAGGGAATAGAGGGCTACACCTTC
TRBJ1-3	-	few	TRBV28	CASSSQGVSGNTIYF	TGTGCCAGCAGTTCTCAGGGTGTCTCTGGAAACACCATATATTTT
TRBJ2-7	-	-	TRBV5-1	CASSLEARGGREQYF	TGCGCCAGCAGCTTGGAGGCCCGTGGCGGGCGCGAGCAGTACTTC
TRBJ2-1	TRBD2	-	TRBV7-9	CASSSRTSGSDEQFF	TGTGCCAGCAGCTCCAGGACTAGCGGGAGTGATGAGCAGTTCTTC
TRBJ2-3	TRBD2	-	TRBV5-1	CASSLGSSGSLDTQYF	TGCGCCAGCAGCTTGGGGTCTAGCGGGAGTTTAGATACGCAGTATTTT
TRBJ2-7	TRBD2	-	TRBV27	CASTRRGSSYEQYF	TGTGCCAGCACCCGGCGGGGGAGCTCCTACGAGCAGTACTTC
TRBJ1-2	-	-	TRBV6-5	CASSPRAGRSYTF	TGTGCCAGCAGTCCCCGCGCCGGCCGGAGCTACACCTTC
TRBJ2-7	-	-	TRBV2	CASSGGSVPYEQYF	TGTGCCAGCAGTGGTGGTAGCGTTCCCTACGAGCAGTACTTC
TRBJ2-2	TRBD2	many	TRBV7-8	CASSPRLAGTGELFF	TGTGCCAGCAGCCCCCGACTAGCGGGAACCGGGGAGCTGTTTTTT
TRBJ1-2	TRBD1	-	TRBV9	CASSATGQGFGGYTF	TGTGCCAGCAGCGCAACAGGACAGGGGTTCGGGGGCTACACCTTC
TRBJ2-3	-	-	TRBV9	CASSPRLALYTDTQYF	TGTGCCAGCAGCCCGAGACTCGCACTTTACACAGATACGCAGTATTTT
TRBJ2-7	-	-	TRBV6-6	CASRNPDGDEQYF	TGTGCCAGCAGGAACCCGGACGGGGACGAGCAGTACTTC
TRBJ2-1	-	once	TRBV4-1	CASSLGLYNEQFF	TGCGCCAGCAGCCTTGGACTTTACAATGAGCAGTTCTTC
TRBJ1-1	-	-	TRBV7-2	CASSLTQNTEAFF	TGTGCCAGCAGCTTAACCCAGAACACTGAAGCTTTCTTT
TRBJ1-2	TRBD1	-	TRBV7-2	CASSLDRGLGYTF	TGTGCCAGCAGCTTAGACAGGGGGCTCGGCTACACCTTC
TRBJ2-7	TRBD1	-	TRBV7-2	CASRTGGSSYEQYF	TGTGCCAGCAGGACAGGGGGCTCTTCCTACGAGCAGTACTTC
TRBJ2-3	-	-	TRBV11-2	CASSSQLDTDTQYF	TGTGCCAGCAGCTCTCAGCTGGACACAGATACGCAGTATTTT
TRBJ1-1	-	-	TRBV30	CAWGGTGREAFF	TGTGCCTGGGGCGGGACCGGACGTGAAGCTTTCTTT